Following are 24 T cell receptor beta chains from one sample sequenced in a study of T cells in Graves' hyperthyroidism and ophthalmopathy. Amplification yielded TCR beta CDR3 regions, with RNA transcripts as the source. HTBI primers were used for first-round RT-PCR of the TCR CDR3. From the multiplex PCR reads, TCRdb called clonotypes with MiXCR, one entry per CDR3 protein. This sample has 500,000 to 650,000 distinct CDR3 sequences, with around 15% found just once. What was sequenced was blood. These receptors came from a woman in her forties or fifties with Graves' ophthalmopathy.

In its sample, this clonotype was seen a few times. The chain recombines TRBV6-1 with TRBJ2-3; 8 nucleotides line up with TRBD2. CDR3 length equals 15 residues. In germline, CDR1 is MNHNS, CDR2 SASEGT. V trimming: 5 bases; J trimming: 3 bases; junction bases outside the gene matches: 7. The CDR3 protein is CASSHRGGDTDTQYF. Here the CDR3 DNA reads TGTGCCAGCAGTCACCGGGGGGGGGATACAGATACGCAGTATTTT.

The chain has TRBV11-3 and TRBJ2-6, with D tentatively TRBD1 or TRBD2 (5 bases each). Germline values: CDR1 SGHNT, CDR2 YENEEA. Between the trimmed V and J ends, which lost 2 bases and 0 bases, there was a span of 11 bases. The CDR3 totals 17 residues. In nucleotides, the CDR3 is TGTGCCAGCAGCTTAAACACTGGGACCTCTGGGGCCAACGTCCTGACTTTC. Translating gives CASSLNTGTSGANVLTF.

The V call is TRBV7-2, the J call TRBJ2-3; 8 bases line up with TRBD2. Germline values: CDR1 SGHTA, CDR2 FQGNSA. J gave up 0 bases and V 3 bases, and 8 bases lay outside the gene matches. The CDR3 runs to 17 residues. For the CDR3, the DNA is TGTGCCAGCAGCTTGAGCGGGGGAGCTTACAGCACAGATACGCAGTATTTT. Its protein is CASSLSGGAYSTDTQYF.

The J gene is TRBJ2-1, the V gene TRBV11-1; tentatively, D is TRBD1 (5 bases). The CDR3 loop spans 15 amino acids. Germline assignment: CDR1 SGHAT and CDR2 FQDESV (reference sequence). The V end lost 6 bases, the J end lost 5 bases, and 17 bases lay between the germline ends. CDR3 nucleotides: TGTGCCAGCAGTTCCCCGCGTGGGGCCGACAATGAGCAGTTCTTC. Protein sequence: CASSSPRGADNEQFF. The whole variable domain, filled in from reference TRBV11-1 and TRBJ2-1, reads EAEVAQSPRYKITEKSQAVAFWCDPISGHATLYWYRQILGQGPELLVQFQDESVVDDSQLPKDRFSAERLKGVDSTLKIQPAELGDSAMYLCASSSPRGADNEQFFGPGTRLTVL.

The chain recombines TRBV29-1 with TRBJ2-2; 11 bases fit TRBD2. Germline loops: CDR1 SQVTM, CDR2 ANQGSEA. This CDR3 spans 15 amino acids. The CDR3 protein is CNVEDSGRGAGELFF. For the CDR3, the DNA is TGCAACGTGGAGGATAGCGGGAGGGGGGCCGGGGAGCTGTTTTTT.

This clonotype was recorded many times. V is TRBV7-3 and J is TRBJ2-1; 11 positions agree with TRBD2. Germline V gene data show CDR1 as SGHTA and CDR2 as FQGTGA. Losses at the gene ends were 5 bases for V and 8 bases for J; bases not matched to a gene: 11. CDR3 size: 16 residues. The CDR3 region has the DNA TGTGCCAGCAGCCCACATCGACTAGCGGGAATTGATGAGCAGTTCTTC. It yields the protein CASSPHRLAGIDEQFF.

This clonotype was counted a few times. The rearrangement uses TRBV9 and TRBJ1-5; a possible D gene is TRBD1 (6 bases). The length of the CDR3 is 15 residues. Germline V CDR1 and CDR2: SGDLS, YYNGEE. Trimming took 4 bases from V and 2 from J, leaving 13 bases between them. CDR3 residues: CASSKGQSGNQPQHF. The DNA for the CDR3 is TGTGCCAGCAGCAAAGGACAGTCGGGCAATCAGCCCCAGCATTTT.

DNA of the CDR3: TGTGCCAGCAGCTCGACGACCCGGGTCTATGGCTACACCTTC. Translation gives CASSSTTRVYGYTF. This chain links TRBV5-8 with TRBJ1-2; no clear D gene. The CDR3 spans 14 residues. V was cut by 3 bases and J by 4 bases, with 13 bases left in between. In germline, CDR1 is SGHTS, CDR2 YDEGEE.

This clonotype was found many times. The J gene is TRBJ2-3, the V gene TRBV20-1; D is unresolved. V was trimmed by 3 bases and J by 5 bases, leaving 18 bases between them. CDR1 and CDR2 (germline): DFQATT, SNEGSKA (reference sequence). There are 15 residues in the CDR3. The CDR3 spells CSARGMESYGDTQYF. CDR3 coding DNA: TGCAGTGCTAGGGGAATGGAATCTTATGGAGATACGCAGTATTTT.

This clonotype appeared many times. The chain is built from TRBV6-2 or TRBV6-3 and TRBJ1-1, with D possibly matching TRBD1 (5 bases). CDR3 length: 17 residues. The V gene's germline CDR1 is MNHEY and CDR2 SVGEGT. Trimming stripped 2 bases from V and 3 bases from J, with 19 bases between. CDR3 loop: CASSYPGRGGDYTEAFF. CDR3 nucleotides: TGTGCCAGCAGTTACCCAGGGCGCGGAGGGGACTACACTGAAGCTTTCTTT.

This clonotype was observed at least ten times. The J gene is TRBJ1-2, the V gene TRBV7-2; 7 nucleotides line up with TRBD1. CDR1 SGHTA and CDR2 FQGNSA come from the germline V gene. The CDR3 extends over 13 amino acids. V lost 7 bases, J lost 4 bases, and 6 bases stayed unmatched. This CDR3 is CASTIGGGYGYTF. The CDR3 DNA reads as TGTGCCAGCACGATAGGGGGCGGCTATGGCTACACCTTC.

In its sample, this clonotype was seen a few times. The chain has TRBV11-2 and TRBJ2-4; 8 nucleotides line up with TRBD2. Germline trimming cut 3 bases from V and 3 bases from J; bases unmatched to any gene: 4. The germline gives CDR1 SGHAT, CDR2 FQNNGV. The CDR3 loop spans 15 amino acids. The CDR3 protein is CASSFSTSGKNIQYF. The CDR3 DNA follows: TGTGCCAGCAGCTTTTCCACTAGCGGCAAAAACATTCAGTACTTC.

The V and J genes are TRBV15 and TRBJ2-2; 7 bases line up with TRBD2. Looked up from germline, CDR1 is LNHNV and CDR2 is YYDKDF (reference sequence). With V trimmed by 5 bases and J by 8 bases, 11 bases remained unmatched. The CDR3 runs to 15 residues. CDR3 nucleotides: TGTGCCACCAGCCAGACTAGCTCCGTCATGGGGGAGCTGTTTTTT. Translation: CATSQTSSVMGELFF. The whole variable domain, filled in from reference TRBV15 and TRBJ2-2, reads DAMVIQNPRYQVTQFGKPVTLSCSQTLNHNVMYWYQQKSSQAPKLLFHYYDKDFNNEADTPDNFQSRRPNTSFCFLDIRSPGLGDTAMYLCATSQTSSVMGELFFGEGSRLTVL.

This clonotype was found many times. The chain couples TRBV5-1 to TRBJ1-1; 9 bases match TRBD1. The junction had 11 bases not matched to a gene; V was cut back by 4 bases and J by 4 bases. The germline V gene encodes CDR1 SGHRS and CDR2 YFSETQ. The CDR3 spans 16 residues. CDR3 nucleotide sequence: TGCGCCAGCAGCCACGGACAGGGGTTGAGAAGCACTGAAGCTTTCTTT. Its translation is CASSHGQGLRSTEAFF.

This clonotype was counted ten times or more. This sequence joins TRBV6-1 and TRBJ1-5; D might be TRBD1 (5 bases). Trimming left V 6 bases short and J 3 bases short, with 18 bases between. CDR3 length: 16 residues. The germline CDR1 and CDR2 sequences are MNHNS and SASEGT. CDR3: CASSRFGQGLNQPQHF. The CDR3 DNA sequence: TGTGCCAGCAGCCGCTTTGGGCAGGGCCTCAATCAGCCCCAGCATTTT.

The chain employs TRBV30 and TRBJ2-6; D remains unclear. Germline values: CDR1 GTSNPN, CDR2 SVGIG (reference sequence). Trimming cost V 2 bases and J 0 bases, with 20 bases left between them. The CDR3 extends over 19 amino acids. The CDR3 DNA is TGTGCCTGGAGTCCTACAATAGACGGATACTTCTCTGGGGCCAACGTCCTGACTTTC. Translated, it gives CAWSPTIDGYFSGANVLTF. Full variable domain (remainder filled in from reference TRBV30 and TRBJ2-6): SQTIHQWPATLVQPVGSPLSLECTVEGTSNPNLYWYRQAAGRGLQLLFYSVGIGQISSEVPQNLSASRPQDRQFILSSKKLLLSDSGFYLCAWSPTIDGYFSGANVLTFGAGSRLTVL.

This clonotype was picked up many times. The CDR3 DNA sequence: TGTGCCAGCAGCTTAGGTGACAGCGGTGAGCAGTTCTTC. Its translation is CASSLGDSGEQFF. The chain recombines TRBV11-1 with TRBJ2-1; D may be TRBD1 or TRBD2 (5 bases each). CDR3 size: 13 residues. V shed 1 base and J shed 9 bases, with 10 bases lying between them. CDR1 SGHAT and CDR2 FQDESV come from the germline V gene (reference sequence).

The chain uses TRBV20-1 and TRBJ1-2; D unresolved. Trimming left V 7 bases short and J 8 bases short, with 17 bases between. Germline CDR1 reads DFQATT; CDR2 reads SNEGSKA (reference sequence). The CDR3 is 12 residues long. The CDR3 reads CSVKGQHQGYTF. CDR3 bases: TGCAGTGTTAAAGGGCAGCACCAGGGCTACACCTTC.

The chain recombines TRBV27 with TRBJ2-3; D may be TRBD1 or TRBD2 (5 bases each). V gave up 6 bases and J gave up 6 bases, with 19 bases separating them. This CDR3 region has 15 residues. Germline lookup yields CDR1 MNHEY and CDR2 SMNVEV (reference sequence). CDR3 bases: TGTGCCAGCAGCCGGGACGGAGTGTCTGCGGATACGCAGTATTTT. Translated: CASSRDGVSADTQYF.

The table lists this clonotype with many counts. This chain connects TRBV12-3 or TRBV12-4 to TRBJ2-1; D unresolved. V was pared by 7 bases and J by 0 bases, with 13 bases between. The CDR3 spans 15 residues. The CDR3 nucleotides read TGTGCCAGCACAAAACCAAGAAGCTCCTACAATGAGCAGTTCTTC. It specifies CASTKPRSSYNEQFF.

This clonotype was detected only a few times. The V and J genes are TRBV7-9 and TRBJ2-3, with unresolved D. CDR1 is SEHNR and CDR2 is FQNEAQ in the germline V gene (reference sequence). The CDR3 runs 13 residues. The V and J ends lost 4 bases and 2 bases respectively, with 7 bases between them. CDR3 loop: CASSWDNTDTQYF. In DNA, the CDR3 is TGTGCCAGCAGCTGGGATAACACAGATACGCAGTATTTT.

This clonotype was recorded many times. This sequence joins TRBV7-8 and TRBJ2-5; weak D call: TRBD2 (5 bases). Germline CDR1 SGHVS, CDR2 FQNEAQ. The CDR3 is 15 residues long. Between the trimmed V and J ends, which lost 0 bases and 9 bases, there was a span of 17 bases. The CDR3, as DNA: TGTGCCAGCAGCTTAGCGCGGGTAGGCCGTATGGCCCAGTACTTC. This gives the protein CASSLARVGRMAQYF.

This clonotype was observed many times. The rearrangement joins TRBV18 to TRBJ2-7; 9 bases line up with TRBD2. V dropped 3 bases and J dropped 3; count of bases not matched to a gene: 6. This CDR3 has 15 residues. CDR1 is KGHSH and CDR2 is LQKENI in the germline V gene. The DNA of the CDR3 is TGTGCCAGCTCACCGATGTGGACTAGCGTCTACGAGCAGTACTTC. Encoded protein: CASSPMWTSVYEQYF.

Ten or more counts support this clonotype. This chain joins TRBV28 and TRBJ1-1; 7 bases agree with TRBD1. V lost 8 bases, J lost 6 bases, and 6 bases stayed unmatched. The V gene's germline CDR1 is MDHEN and CDR2 SYDVKM. CDR3 size: 12 residues. DNA of the CDR3: TGTGCCAGCTCAGGGGGGTCGTCTGAAGCTTTCTTT. It is translated as CASSGGSSEAFF.